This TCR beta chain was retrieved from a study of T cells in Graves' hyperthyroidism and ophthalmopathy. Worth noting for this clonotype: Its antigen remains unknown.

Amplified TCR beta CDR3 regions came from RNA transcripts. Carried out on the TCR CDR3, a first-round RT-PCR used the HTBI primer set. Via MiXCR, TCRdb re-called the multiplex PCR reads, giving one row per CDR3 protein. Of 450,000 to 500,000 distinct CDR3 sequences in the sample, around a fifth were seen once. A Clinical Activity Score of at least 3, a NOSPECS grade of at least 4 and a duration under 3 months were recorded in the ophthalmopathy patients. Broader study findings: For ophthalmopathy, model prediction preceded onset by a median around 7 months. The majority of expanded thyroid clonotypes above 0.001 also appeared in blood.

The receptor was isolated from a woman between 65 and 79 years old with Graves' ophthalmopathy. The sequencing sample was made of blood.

Written as DNA, the CDR3 is TGTGCCAGCAGTTTCATCCGTACCGAGCAGTACTTC. Translated, it gives CASSFIRTEQYF. V is TRBV12-3 or TRBV12-4 and J is TRBJ2-7; no clear D gene. V was shortened by 3 bases and J by 6 bases, with 9 bases between the two germline ends. The CDR3 covers 12 residues.